The 26 T cell receptor beta chains reported below all come from one sample, sequenced in a study of blood T cells in healthy people across ages. The use of a sample-barcoded 5' primer and a J-beta primer mix characterized a second PCR of roughly 6 to 11 cycles. TCRdb passed the 5' RACE reads through MiXCR, listing each CDR3 protein once. Found here are about 640,000 distinct CDR3 sequences, about 30% of them singletons; the top ten hold less than 20%. What was sequenced was blood. The receptors shown here come from a woman of 80 years or more in good health.

Regarding this clonotype: At one end the junction does not follow the germline gene, possibly because of a read error. The chain links TRBV5-1 to TRBJ2-2; tentative D call: TRBD2 (5 bases). Germline assignment: CDR1 SGHRS and CDR2 YFSETQ. The CDR3 covers 15 residues. The CDR3 protein is CASSLERSLAGERFF. The CDR3 region has the DNA TGCGCCAGCAGCTTGGAAAGGTCTCTCGCCGGGGAGCGGTTTTTT.

With respect to this clonotype: With a much larger clone just one base away, this may be a read error. This chain connects TRBV20-1 to TRBJ2-3; 8 bases align to TRBD2. The CDR3 length is 14 residues. Per the germline V gene, CDR1 is DFQATT and CDR2 is SNEGSKA (reference sequence). The V gene end was trimmed by 6 bases and the J gene end by 0 bases; junction bases not matched to a gene: 5. The CDR3 nucleotides are TGCAGTGCAATAGCGGGGAGGAGCACAGATACGCAGTATTTT. Translating it yields CSAIAGRSTDTQYF.

This clonotype was picked up many times. The genes are TRBV20-1 and TRBJ2-3; 9 nucleotides align to TRBD2. V trimming: 0 bases; J trimming: 5 bases; junction bases outside the gene matches: 3. Germline V gene lookup returns CDR1 DFQATT and CDR2 SNEGSKA (reference sequence). The CDR3 covers 14 residues. The CDR3 nucleotides are TGCAGTGCTAGAGATCTAGCGGGGAGAGATACGCAGTATTTT. Translation gives CSARDLAGRDTQYF.

This clonotype was recorded a few times. V and J are TRBV4-3 and TRBJ2-2, with TRBD2 identical over 7 bases. The V gene's germline CDR1 is LGHNA and CDR2 YSLEER. This CDR3 is 16 amino acids long. With V trimmed by 0 bases and J by 4 bases, 5 bases remained unmatched. Written as DNA, the CDR3 is TGCGCCAGCAGCCAAGAGCGGACTAGGGGCACCGGGGAGCTGTTTTTT. Translation: CASSQERTRGTGELFF.

This clonotype occurred many times. The chain has TRBV29-1 and TRBJ1-1, with D unresolved. Germline CDR1 is SQVTM and CDR2 is ANQGSEA. The V and J ends lost 0 bases and 4 bases respectively, with 12 bases between them. CDR3 length: 14 residues. CDR3 sequence: CSVEEARRGTEAFF. The CDR3 coding sequence is TGCAGCGTTGAAGAAGCCCGCCGCGGCACTGAAGCTTTCTTT.

This chain joins TRBV5-1 and TRBJ1-4; possible D gene TRBD1, 6 bases. The germline V and J ends were trimmed by 4 bases and 8 bases, with 18 bases remaining between them. The germline V gene has CDR1 SGHRS and CDR2 YFSETQ. The CDR3 is made up of 15 amino acids. CDR3 loop: CASSRKGGVGEKLFF. In nucleotides, the CDR3 is TGCGCCAGCAGCCGAAAAGGGGGGGTAGGAGAAAAACTGTTTTTT.

This clonotype was found once. A read error is possible here, since a much larger clone lies one base away. The gene calls are TRBV4-2 and TRBJ2-7, with 8 bases that match TRBD2. Germline CDR1 is LGHNA and CDR2 is YNFKEQ. This CDR3 has 15 amino acids. The CDR3 here is CDSGGWSSGSYEQYF. In DNA, the CDR3 is TGTGACAGCGGGGGCTGGTCCTCGGGCTCCTACGAGCAGTACTTC.

There are many counts of this clonotype. The chain uses TRBV4-2 and TRBJ2-7, with 8 bases matching TRBD2. CDR1 LGHNA and CDR2 YNFKEQ come from the germline V gene. CDR3 length: 16 residues. J lost 2 bases, V lost 0 bases, and 6 bases had no gene match. In DNA form, the CDR3 reads TGTGCCAGCAGCCAAGATCGGGGGGGCCCCACCTACGAGCAGTACTTC. This sequence encodes CASSQDRGGPTYEQYF.

The J gene is TRBJ1-2, the V gene TRBV29-1; perhaps TRBD1 as D (5 bases). The CDR3 is 13 amino acids. V lost 7 bases and J lost 1, with 13 bases in between. CDR1 is SQVTM and CDR2 is ANQGSEA in the germline V gene. The chain's CDR3 is CSAGDRVNYGYTF. The DNA of the CDR3 is TGCAGCGCTGGGGACCGTGTTAACTATGGCTACACCTTC. Based on the CDR3 plus reference TRBV29-1 and TRBJ1-2, the full variable domain is SAVISQKPSRDICQRGTSLTIQCQVDSQVTMMFWYRQQPGQSLTLIATANQGSEATYESGFVIDKFPISRPNLTFSTLTVSNMSPEDSSIYLCSAGDRVNYGYTFGSGTRLTVV.

The rearrangement joins TRBV20-1 to TRBJ2-7, with D tentatively TRBD1 (5 bases). The CDR3 spans 12 residues. Looked up from germline, CDR1 is DFQATT and CDR2 is SNEGSKA (reference sequence). The CDR3 region is CSPKGTGYEQYF. The CDR3 DNA reads as TGCAGCCCGAAGGGAACAGGCTACGAGCAGTACTTC.

The sample holds many counts of this clonotype. The chain is built from TRBV3-1 and TRBJ2-4; maybe TRBD1 (6 bases). The germline gives CDR1 LGHDT, CDR2 YNNKEL (reference sequence). V was clipped by 3 bases and J by 0 bases, with 12 bases between them. The CDR3 has 16 amino acids. This CDR3 reads CASSQSKTGAKNIQYF. In DNA, the CDR3 is TGTGCCAGCAGCCAGAGTAAGACAGGAGCCAAAAACATTCAGTACTTC.

The chain combines TRBV6-2 or TRBV6-3 with TRBJ1-6; D is unresolved. Germline CDR1 MNHEY, CDR2 SVGEGT. The CDR3 runs 18 residues. V dropped 0 bases and J dropped 6 bases, with 18 bases sitting between them. The CDR3 DNA reads TGTGCCAGCAGTTACTCGAAGGCAGTCCCTTTGACTAATTCACCCCTCCACTTT. Protein: CASSYSKAVPLTNSPLHF.

A note on this clonotype: This may come from a read error, since a much larger clone is one base off. The chain recombines TRBV9 with TRBJ2-1; D remains ambiguous. The CDR3 sequence is 14 residues long. The germline CDR1 and CDR2 sequences are SGDLS and YYNGEE. Trimming stripped 0 bases from V and 13 bases from J, with 17 bases between. DNA of the CDR3: TGTGCCAGCAGCGTAGAGGTGCGATCAGAGACCCAGTTCTTC. Translating it yields CASSVEVRSETQFF.

There are many counts of this clonotype. This sequence joins TRBV12-3 or TRBV12-4 and TRBJ1-2; TRBD1 is a possible D gene (6 bases). CDR3 size: 15 residues. V was shortened by 2 bases and J by 5 bases, with 15 bases between the two germline ends. The CDR3 spells CASSLLGGREYGYTF. DNA of the CDR3: TGTGCCAGCAGTTTATTGGGGGGGCGAGAATATGGCTACACCTTC.

The chain employs TRBV7-6 and TRBJ1-1, with D tentatively TRBD1 (6 bases). Between the trimmed V and J ends, which lost 4 bases and 4 bases, there was a span of 16 bases. The CDR3 is made up of 15 amino acids. Germline CDR1 and CDR2: SGHVS and FNYEAQ. The CDR3 reads CASSSKQGGGTEAFF. DNA for the CDR3: TGTGCCAGCAGCTCAAAACAGGGAGGAGGCACTGAAGCTTTCTTT.

The chain combines TRBV6-1 with TRBJ2-1; 15 bases fit TRBD2. CDR1 is MNHNS and CDR2 is SASEGT in the germline V gene. The CDR3 contains 19 residues. Trimming cost V 6 bases and J 2 bases; bases outside gene matches: 11. The CDR3 DNA reads as TGTGCCAGCAGGTTCCTAGGGACTAGCGGGGGGATCCCCTACAATGAGCAGTTCTTC. It is translated as CASRFLGTSGGIPYNEQFF.

This clonotype was observed many times. The rearrangement uses TRBV29-1 and TRBJ2-5; 9 positions match TRBD2. The V gene's germline CDR1 is SQVTM and CDR2 ANQGSEA. V lost 7 bases and J lost 5; bases outside the gene matches: 8. This CDR3 spans 13 amino acids. The CDR3, as DNA: TGCAGCGCGGGACTAGCCGGTTTTGAGACCCAGTACTTC. Translated, it gives CSAGLAGFETQYF.

This clonotype showed up many times. J is TRBJ2-1 and V is TRBV7-9; D possibly corresponds to TRBD1 (6 bases). This CDR3 is 15 amino acids long. Per germline, CDR1 SEHNR and CDR2 FQNEAQ (reference sequence). Trimming left V 5 bases short and J 8 bases short, with 19 bases between. The CDR3 region has the DNA TGTGCCAGCAGCGAAGGAGGATTACAGGGTTATGAGCAGTTCTTC. Protein sequence: CASSEGGLQGYEQFF.

This sequence joins TRBV6-1 and TRBJ1-2; D call uncertain. The germline CDR1 and CDR2 sequences are MNHNS and SASEGT. The CDR3 totals 13 residues. V shed 8 bases and J shed 3 bases, with 13 bases lying between them. The CDR3 DNA reads TGTGCCAGCCGCAGTCCTTGGGACTATGGCTACACCTTC. Its protein product is CASRSPWDYGYTF.

This clonotype was detected a few times. The chain links TRBV5-5 to TRBJ1-1; 8 nucleotides line up with TRBD1. The germline V gene encodes CDR1 SGHKS and CDR2 YYEKEE (reference sequence). The CDR3 covers 13 residues. Trimming took 4 bases from V and 6 from J; bases not matched to a gene: 5. The CDR3 DNA is TGTGCCAGCAGCACACAGGGGGTACCTGAAGCTTTCTTT. Translated, it gives CASSTQGVPEAFF.

This clonotype was counted only a few times. A much larger clone lies one base from this, so it may be a read error. The rearrangement joins TRBV20-1 to TRBJ2-7; D possibly corresponds to TRBD1 (5 bases). The CDR3 is made up of 11 amino acids. Germline loops: CDR1 DFQATT, CDR2 SNEGSKA (reference sequence). With 8 bases removed from V and 3 bases from J, the gap between germline ends came to 11 bases. CDR3 sequence (DNA): TGCAGTACTATGGGGCGCTACGAGCAGTACTTC. Protein product: CSTMGRYEQYF.

Points on this clonotype: The germline gene is not matched at one end of the junction; a read error may be the cause. The chain links TRBV6-1 to TRBJ1-2, with 10 bases identical to TRBD1. The CDR3 contains 16 residues. The germline CDR1 and CDR2 sequences are MNHNS and SASEGT. For the CDR3, the DNA is TGCGCCAGCAGTAGAAGACAGGGGGCAGCGGTCTATGGCTACACCTTC. It encodes CASSRRQGAAVYGYTF.

V is TRBV20-1 and J is TRBJ1-2, with a possible D match to TRBD1 (5 bases). This CDR3 spans 14 amino acids. Germline assignment: CDR1 DFQATT and CDR2 SNEGSKA (reference sequence). V lost 3 bases to trimming and J lost 2 bases, with 13 bases between them. The CDR3 reads CSASGALTNYGYTF. CDR3 nucleotide sequence: TGCAGTGCTAGCGGGGCCCTTACCAACTATGGCTACACCTTC.

This clonotype was counted only a few times. The genes are TRBV29-1 and TRBJ2-2, with D maybe TRBD2 (6 bases). The CDR3 extends over 15 amino acids. The V gene lost 4 bases and the J gene lost 7 bases, with 19 bases spanning the gap. Germline CDR1 SQVTM, CDR2 ANQGSEA. The CDR3 spells CSVGGRGGNGGELFF. The CDR3 region has the DNA TGCAGCGTTGGGGGTCGGGGAGGAAACGGCGGGGAGCTGTTTTTT.

Notes on this clonotype: A much larger clonotype is one base distant, so this may be a read error. The chain employs TRBV6-6 and TRBJ1-2; 9 positions match TRBD1. Germline trimming cut 6 bases from V and 5 bases from J; bases unmatched to any gene: 10. Germline V gene data show CDR1 as MNHNY and CDR2 as SVGAGI (reference sequence). The CDR3 runs 15 residues. As DNA, the CDR3 is TGTGCCAGCAGACCGGGACAGGGAAATTGTTATGGCTACACCTTC. The encoded protein is CASRPGQGNCYGYTF.

The table lists this clonotype with many counts. The rearrangement uses TRBV7-6 and TRBJ2-3; unclear D gene. The CDR3 runs 14 residues. Trimming pared 3 bases from V and 5 bases from J, leaving 12 bases between. The germline V gene encodes CDR1 SGHVS and CDR2 FNYEAQ. The CDR3 DNA reads as TGTGCCAGCAGCTTCGGAGCCCCGGGAGATACGCAGTATTTT. Its translation: CASSFGAPGDTQYF.